The clone carrying this T cell receptor (beta chain) is deemed large. The antigen remains unidentified. The CDR3 is made up of 13 amino acids. Trimming stripped 2 bases from V and 7 bases from J, with 11 bases between. The sorted Tregs were CD4+CD25+CD127-/low cells. General observations from the study: Greatest tumor Treg TCR overlap was with tumor naive CD4+ cells.

The TRBV12-4/TRBJ1-2 clonotypes were amplified using barcode primers with ligated adaptors. TCRdb reprocessed the multiplex PCR reads via MiXCR and lists one record per CDR3 protein. This table holds roughly 900 distinct CDR3 sequences, 17% found once. Sequences were obtained from Tregs sorted from blood. The clonotype was recovered from a female donor with breast cancer. The V and J genes are TRBV12-3 or TRBV12-4 and TRBJ1-2; unclear D gene. The CDR3 DNA reads TGTGCCAGCAGTTTAAACTTCCCGGGTGGCTACACCTTC. It codes for CASSLNFPGGYTF.